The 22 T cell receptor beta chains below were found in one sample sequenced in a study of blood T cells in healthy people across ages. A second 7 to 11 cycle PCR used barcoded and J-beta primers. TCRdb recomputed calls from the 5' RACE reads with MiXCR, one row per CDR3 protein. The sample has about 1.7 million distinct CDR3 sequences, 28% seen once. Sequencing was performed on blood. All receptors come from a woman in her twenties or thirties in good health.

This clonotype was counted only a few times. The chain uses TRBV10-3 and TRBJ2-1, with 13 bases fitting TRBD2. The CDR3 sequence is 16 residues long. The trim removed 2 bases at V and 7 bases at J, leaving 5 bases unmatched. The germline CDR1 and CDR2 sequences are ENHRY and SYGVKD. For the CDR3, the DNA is TGTGCCATCAGTGAGACTAGCGGGAGGGCCCCAAATGAGCAGTTCTTC. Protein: CAISETSGRAPNEQFF.

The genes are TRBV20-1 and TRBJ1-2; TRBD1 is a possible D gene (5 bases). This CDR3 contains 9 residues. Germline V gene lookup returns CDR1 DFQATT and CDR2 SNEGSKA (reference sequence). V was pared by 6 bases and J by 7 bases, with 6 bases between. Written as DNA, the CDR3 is TGCAGTGCCAGGGCTGGCTACACCTTC. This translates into CSARAGYTF.

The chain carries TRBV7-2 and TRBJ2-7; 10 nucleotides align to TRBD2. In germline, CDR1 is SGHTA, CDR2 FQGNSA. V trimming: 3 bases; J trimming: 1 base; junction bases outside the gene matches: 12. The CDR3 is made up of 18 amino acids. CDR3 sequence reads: CASSFLPERTSGSYEQYF. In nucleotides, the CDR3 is TGTGCCAGCAGCTTCCTACCCGAAAGGACTAGCGGATCCTACGAGCAGTACTTC.

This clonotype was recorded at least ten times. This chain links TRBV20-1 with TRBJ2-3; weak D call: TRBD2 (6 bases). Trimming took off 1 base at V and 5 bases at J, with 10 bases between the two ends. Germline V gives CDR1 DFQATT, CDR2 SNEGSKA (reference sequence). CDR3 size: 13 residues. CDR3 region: CSARAPAGDTQYF. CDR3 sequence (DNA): TGCAGTGCTAGAGCCCCAGCGGGAGATACGCAGTATTTT.

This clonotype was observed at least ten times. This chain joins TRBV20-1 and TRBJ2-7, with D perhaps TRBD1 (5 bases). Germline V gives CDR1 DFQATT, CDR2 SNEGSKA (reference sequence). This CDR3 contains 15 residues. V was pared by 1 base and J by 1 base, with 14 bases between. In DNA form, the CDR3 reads TGCAGTGCTAGAGGCCTCGACGACAGTTCCTACGAGCAGTACTTC. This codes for CSARGLDDSSYEQYF.

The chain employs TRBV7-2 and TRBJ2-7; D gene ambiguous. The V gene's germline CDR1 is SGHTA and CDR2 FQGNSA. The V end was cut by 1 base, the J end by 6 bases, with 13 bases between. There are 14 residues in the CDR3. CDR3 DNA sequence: TGTGCCAGCAGCTTAGTGTATGAGGTTCGCGAGCAGTACTTC. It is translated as CASSLVYEVREQYF.

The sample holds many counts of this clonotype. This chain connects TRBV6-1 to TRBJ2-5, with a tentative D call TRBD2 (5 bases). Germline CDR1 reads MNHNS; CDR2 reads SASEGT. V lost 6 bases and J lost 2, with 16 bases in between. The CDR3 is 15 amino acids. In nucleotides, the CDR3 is TGTGCCAGCAGCGACGGCCGGGGAAGACAAGAGACCCAGTACTTC. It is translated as CASSDGRGRQETQYF.

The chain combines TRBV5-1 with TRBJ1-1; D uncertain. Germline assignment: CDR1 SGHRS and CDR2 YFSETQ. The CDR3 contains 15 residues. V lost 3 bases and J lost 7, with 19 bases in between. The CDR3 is CASSSKTPGQIEAFF. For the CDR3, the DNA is TGCGCCAGCAGCTCCAAAACACCGGGCCAAATTGAAGCTTTCTTT.

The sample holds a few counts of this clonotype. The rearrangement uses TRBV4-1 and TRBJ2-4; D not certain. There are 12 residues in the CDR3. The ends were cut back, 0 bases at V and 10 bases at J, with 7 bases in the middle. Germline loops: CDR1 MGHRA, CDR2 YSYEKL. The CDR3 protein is CASSQDLGIQYF. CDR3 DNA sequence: TGCGCCAGCAGCCAAGATTTAGGGATTCAGTACTTC.

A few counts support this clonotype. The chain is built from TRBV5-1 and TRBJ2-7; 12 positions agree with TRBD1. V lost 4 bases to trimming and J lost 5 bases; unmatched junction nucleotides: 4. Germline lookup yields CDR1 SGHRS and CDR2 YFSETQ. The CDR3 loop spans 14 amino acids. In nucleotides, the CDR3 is TGCGCCAGCAGCAAGGGACAGGGGGCGGACGAGCAGTACTTC. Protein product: CASSKGQGADEQYF.

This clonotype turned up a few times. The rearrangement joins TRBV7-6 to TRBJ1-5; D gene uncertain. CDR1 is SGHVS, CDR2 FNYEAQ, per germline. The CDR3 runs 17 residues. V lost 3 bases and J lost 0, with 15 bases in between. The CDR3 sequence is CASSFIGRQSSNQPQHF. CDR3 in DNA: TGTGCCAGCAGCTTTATCGGAAGGCAGTCTAGCAATCAGCCCCAGCATTTT.

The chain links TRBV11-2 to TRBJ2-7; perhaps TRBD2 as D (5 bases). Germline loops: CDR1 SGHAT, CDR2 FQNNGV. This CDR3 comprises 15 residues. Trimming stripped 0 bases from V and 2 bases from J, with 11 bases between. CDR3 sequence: CASSLEAAGAYEQYF. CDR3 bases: TGTGCCAGCAGCTTAGAAGCGGCAGGAGCCTACGAGCAGTACTTC. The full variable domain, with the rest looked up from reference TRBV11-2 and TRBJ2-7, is EAGVAQSPRYKIIEKRQSVAFWCNPISGHATLYWYQQILGQGPKLLIQFQNNGVVDDSQLPKDRFSAERLKGVDSTLKIQPAKLEDSAVYLCASSLEAAGAYEQYFGPGTRLTVT.

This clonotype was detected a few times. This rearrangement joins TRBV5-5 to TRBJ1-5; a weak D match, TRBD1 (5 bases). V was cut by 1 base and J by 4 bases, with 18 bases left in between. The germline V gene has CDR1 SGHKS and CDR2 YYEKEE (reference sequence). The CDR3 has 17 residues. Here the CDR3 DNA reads TGTGCCAGCAGCTTGAAGGGTGGGGGGACGTCGAATCAGCCCCAGCATTTT. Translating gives CASSLKGGGTSNQPQHF.

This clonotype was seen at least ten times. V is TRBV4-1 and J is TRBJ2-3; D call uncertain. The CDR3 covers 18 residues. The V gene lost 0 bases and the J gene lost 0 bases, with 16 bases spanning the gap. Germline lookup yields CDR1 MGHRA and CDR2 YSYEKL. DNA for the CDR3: TGCGCCAGCAGCCAAGAAAGCTGGGCGGTCCCTAGCACAGATACGCAGTATTTT. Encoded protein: CASSQESWAVPSTDTQYF.

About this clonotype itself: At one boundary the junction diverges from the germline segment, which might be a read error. The CDR3 sequence: CANSPRDRDYGYTF. Here the CDR3 DNA reads TGTGCCAACAGCCCCCGGGACAGGGACTATGGCTACACCTTC. This chain links TRBV11-1 with TRBJ1-2; 9 bases align to TRBD1. Germline V gene data show CDR1 as SGHAT and CDR2 as FQDESV (reference sequence). The CDR3 runs to 14 residues.

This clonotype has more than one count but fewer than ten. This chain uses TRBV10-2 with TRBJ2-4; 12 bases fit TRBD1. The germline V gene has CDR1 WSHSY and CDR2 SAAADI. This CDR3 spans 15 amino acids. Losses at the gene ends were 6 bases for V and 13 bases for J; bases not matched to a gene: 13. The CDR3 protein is CASRGTGGGGNEQYF. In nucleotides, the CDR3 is TGCGCCAGCAGGGGGACAGGGGGCGGTGGAAATGAGCAGTACTTC.

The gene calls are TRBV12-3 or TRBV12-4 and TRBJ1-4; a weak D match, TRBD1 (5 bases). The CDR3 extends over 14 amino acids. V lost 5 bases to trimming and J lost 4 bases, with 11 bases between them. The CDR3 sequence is CASSAGTHNEKLFF. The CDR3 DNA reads TGTGCCAGCAGTGCCGGGACCCATAATGAAAAACTGTTTTTT.

This chain's CDR3 is CAIRETGFEGAFF. The CDR3 region has the DNA TGTGCCATCAGGGAAACAGGTTTCGAGGGGGCTTTCTTT. The chain couples TRBV10-3 to TRBJ1-1, with TRBD1 as a possible D gene (5 bases). Trimming removed 6 bases at V and 11 bases at J, with 19 bases between. Germline CDR1 is ENHRY and CDR2 is SYGVKD. This CDR3 comprises 13 residues.

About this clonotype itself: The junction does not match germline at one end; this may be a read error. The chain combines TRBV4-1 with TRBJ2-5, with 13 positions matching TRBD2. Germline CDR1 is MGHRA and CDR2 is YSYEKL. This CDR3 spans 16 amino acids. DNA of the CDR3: TGCGCCAGCAGCTTAACTAGCGGGGGGGCACAAGAGACCCAGGACTTC. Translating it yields CASSLTSGGAQETQDF.

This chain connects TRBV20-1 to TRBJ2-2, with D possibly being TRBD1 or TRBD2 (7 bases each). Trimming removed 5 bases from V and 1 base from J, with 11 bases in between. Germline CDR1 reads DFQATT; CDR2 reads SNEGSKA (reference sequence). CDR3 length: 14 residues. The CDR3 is CSAARGGNTGELFF. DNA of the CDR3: TGCAGTGCTGCCAGGGGGGGGAACACCGGGGAGCTGTTTTTT.

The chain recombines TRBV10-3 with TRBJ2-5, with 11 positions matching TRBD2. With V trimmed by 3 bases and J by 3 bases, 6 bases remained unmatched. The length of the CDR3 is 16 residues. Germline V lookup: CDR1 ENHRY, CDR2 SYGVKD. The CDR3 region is CAISDLGTSGKETQYF. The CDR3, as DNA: TGTGCCATCAGTGACCTAGGGACTAGCGGCAAAGAGACCCAGTACTTC.

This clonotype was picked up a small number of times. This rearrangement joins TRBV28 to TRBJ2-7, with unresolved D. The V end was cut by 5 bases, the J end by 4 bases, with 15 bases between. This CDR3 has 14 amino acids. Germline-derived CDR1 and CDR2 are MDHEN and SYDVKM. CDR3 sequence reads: CASSPSPPSYEQYF. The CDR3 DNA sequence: TGTGCCAGCAGTCCGTCGCCACCATCATACGAGCAGTACTTC.